These T cell receptor beta chains were read from a single sample in a study of T cells after yellow fever vaccination. MiXCR, applied by TCRdb to the 5' RACE reads, yields one record per CDR3 protein. The profile shows some 420,000 distinct CDR3 sequences, around 19% of them singletons. Sequences were derived from PBMCs, sampled before the yellow fever booster vaccination. These receptor sequences come from a man aged 18 to 29 who received the YFV17D yellow fever vaccine. The CDR3 runs from the conserved cysteine through the conserved F or W. A D gene is named only where the DNA matches it firmly. Rows give clone size only sometimes, using once, few, many, or a class for an expanded clone.

clone_size,v_call,d_call,j_call,cdr3_nt,cdr3_aa
.,TRBV7-8,.,TRBJ1-5,TGTGCCAGCAGCTTAGCGCCGTCGGGGCGGCCTAATCAGCCCCAGCATTTT,CASSLAPSGRPNQPQHF
few,TRBV10-3,.,TRBJ2-5,TGTGCCATCAGTGTCGGACACCCCGGGGAGACCCAGTACTTC,CAISVGHPGETQYF
few,TRBV29-1,.,TRBJ2-5,TGCAGCGTTGAAGATATGGCAGTCCAAGAGACCCAGTACTTC,CSVEDMAVQETQYF
.,TRBV9,TRBD2,TRBJ2-5,TGTGCCAGCAGCGTAGCTCCAGTAGCGGGGGGGCAAGAGACCCAGTACTTC,CASSVAPVAGGQETQYF
few,TRBV11-3,.,TRBJ1-3,TGTGCCAGCAGCTTAGATCTTTCGGGGCGCGGAAACACCATATATTTT,CASSLDLSGRGNTIYF
few,TRBV10-3,TRBD1,TRBJ1-4,TGTGCCACCGGACAGGGCGGTGAAAAACTGTTTTTT,CATGQGGEKLFF
few,TRBV6-2/TRBV6-3,.,TRBJ2-5,TGTGCCAGCCCCACCCCTCCGGGGTGGGAGACCCAGTACTTC,CASPTPPGWETQYF
few,TRBV6-6,.,TRBJ2-3,TGTGCCAGCACCGACGGATTGGCGGGCACAGATACGCAGTATTTT,CASTDGLAGTDTQYF
once,TRBV5-4,.,TRBJ2-2,TGTGCCACCCACCTGACGAACACCGGGGAGCTGTTTTTT,CATHLTNTGELFF
.,TRBV6-5,.,TRBJ2-3,TGTGCCAGCACCACCACAGGCTACGGGGATACGCAGTATTTT,CASTTTGYGDTQYF
few,TRBV6-6,.,TRBJ1-6,TGTGCCAGCAGTTACTTGCTTCAGTCACCCCTCCACTTT,CASSYLLQSPLHF